This T cell receptor beta chain was obtained from a study of low-dose radiotherapy and immunotherapy resistance in tumors. About the study: Cyclophosphamide went in intravenously at 200 mg/m2 every two weeks, one day before radiation and immunotherapy.

This clonotype was picked up one time. First-strand cDNA relied on TRAV- and TRBV-specific primers spanning alpha and beta chains. With a constant-region primer and a V-primer adapter, TCRs were subjected to 20 PCR cycles of amplification. TCRdb re-analysed the reads in MiXCR, keeping a single row per CDR3 protein. Of around 10,000 distinct CDR3 sequences listed, 60% to 80% are singletons. Donors were dosed with nivolumab and ipilimumab; they also received aspirin, low-dose cyclophosphamide and low-dose radiotherapy. The origin of this receptor is a human donor with advanced metastatic prostate, ovarian, gallbladder or colorectal cancer (not recorded which). This table probably holds off-target reads from a library built for another chain.

The CDR3 loop reads CASSQDRGNSPLHF. The CDR3 DNA sequence: TGTGCCAGCTCACAGGACAGGGGAAATTCACCCCTCCACTTT. The chain is built from TRBV18 and TRBJ1-6; TRBD1 matches 9 bases. With 4 bases clipped from V and 7 bases from J, the junction kept 2 bases outside the gene matches. CDR3 length: 14 residues. Germline CDR1 reads KGHSH; CDR2 reads LQKENI.